One and the same sample provided the 15 T cell receptor beta chains below, sequenced in a study of T cell repertoires in MIS-A myocarditis. The data were produced by immunoSEQ multiplex PCR, yet TCRdb's version contains in-frame clones alone and is incomplete. The table records roughly 12,000 clones, roughly 80% of them present only once. The specimen was right ventricle heart tissue obtained at autopsy. These receptors originate from a young man with fulminant myocarditis from multisystem inflammatory syndrome in adults (MIS-A) after COVID-19.

This chain uses TRBV11-2 with TRBJ1-2; D gene ambiguous. V lost 2 bases to trimming and J lost 4 bases, with 11 bases between them. CDR3 length equals 14 residues. Germline V lookup: CDR1 SGHAT, CDR2 FQNNGV. Here the CDR3 DNA reads TGTGCCAGCAGCTTACCCCACAGCCTCTATGGCTACACCTTC. This translates into CASSLPHSLYGYTF.

The gene calls are TRBV12-2 and TRBJ1-5. TRBV12-2 is shown as a pseudogene. The CDR3 spans 15 residues. DNA for the CDR3: TGTGCAAGTCGCTTAGCGCGGGGTAGCAATCAGCCCCAGCATTTT. This gives the protein CASRLARGSNQPQHF.

The rearrangement uses TRBV11-2 and TRBJ2-1; perhaps D is TRBD1 or TRBD2 (7 bases each). Looked up from germline, CDR1 is SGHAT and CDR2 is FQNNGV. The germline V and J ends were trimmed by 5 bases and 12 bases, with 17 bases remaining between them. CDR3 length: 13 amino acids. CDR3 DNA sequence: TGTGCCAGCAGCGTCGACAGGGAGGGTTTGCAGTTCTTC. This gives the protein CASSVDREGLQFF.

This clone was seen only once. The V gene is TRBV29-1, the J gene TRBJ2-7; the match to TRBD1 covers 9 bases. Trimming removed 6 bases from V and 6 bases from J; junction bases left unmatched: 12. CDR1 and CDR2 from the germline V gene are SQVTM and ANQGSEA. The CDR3 spans 14 residues. This CDR3 reads CSVTWDREVPEQYF. CDR3 coding DNA: TGCAGCGTGACCTGGGACAGGGAGGTCCCCGAGCAGTACTTC.

The V gene is TRBV7-2, the J gene TRBJ1-6; possibly TRBD1 for D (5 bases). V shed 0 bases and J shed 6 bases, with 24 bases lying between them. The V gene's germline CDR1 is SGHTA and CDR2 FQGNSA. The CDR3 totals 20 residues. The CDR3 DNA follows: TGTGCCAGCAGCTTAGCGGCGGGGACTACCTTAAGGCCTCGTAATTCACCCCTCCACTTT. Translation: CASSLAAGTTLRPRNSPLHF.

V gene TRBV10-2 combines with J gene TRBJ1-2, with 7 nucleotides matching TRBD1. The CDR3 has 14 amino acids. Trimming took 6 bases from V and 0 from J; bases not matched to a gene: 4. Germline V gene lookup returns CDR1 WSHSY and CDR2 SAAADI. The CDR3 nucleotides are TGCGCCAGCAGGGACAGGCCTACTAACTATGGCTACACCTTC. This encodes CASRDRPTNYGYTF.

This sequence joins TRBV4-2 and TRBJ1-2; D ambiguous. V lost 1 base to trimming and J lost 4 bases, with 16 bases between them. CDR3 length equals 16 residues. Germline CDR1 is LGHNA and CDR2 is YNFKEQ. As DNA, the CDR3 is TGTGCCAGCAGCCAAGGGCAGCTTATAGGAGTCTATGGCTACACCTTC. It encodes CASSQGQLIGVYGYTF.

This rearrangement joins TRBV7-2 to TRBJ1-1; 9 bases align to TRBD1. The CDR3 contains 14 residues. V gave up 4 bases and J gave up 5 bases; unmatched junction bases: 5. Germline CDR1 is SGHTA and CDR2 is FQGNSA. The CDR3, as DNA: TGTGCCAGCAGCTACGCCGGGACAGGGACTGAAGCTTTCTTT. Its translation: CASSYAGTGTEAFF.

J is TRBJ1-1 and V is TRBV20-1, with D hard to call. The CDR3 loop spans 10 amino acids. Germline assignment: CDR1 DFQATT and CDR2 SNEGSKA (reference sequence). V was cut by 3 bases and J by 10 bases, with 9 bases left in between. The CDR3 loop reads CSASPQRAFF. The CDR3 bases are TGCAGTGCTAGCCCCCAGAGAGCTTTCTTT.

The chain employs TRBV4-2 and TRBJ1-2, with D possibly TRBD1 on 5 matching bases. Per germline, CDR1 LGHNA and CDR2 YNFKEQ. This CDR3 comprises 13 residues. The germline V and J ends were trimmed by 1 base and 3 bases, with 6 bases remaining between them. CDR3 sequence reads: CASSQGGDYGYTF. The DNA of the CDR3 is TGTGCCAGCAGCCAAGGGGGGGACTATGGCTACACCTTC.

The chain combines TRBV7-8 with TRBJ1-2; no definite D call. CDR3 size: 14 residues. Trimming cost V 5 bases and J 4 bases, with 14 bases left between them. From germline, CDR1 is SGHVS and CDR2 FQNEAQ. The CDR3 DNA is TGTGCCAGCAGCCCGAAGACCGGGAGCTATGGCTACACCTTC. Amino acid sequence: CASSPKTGSYGYTF.

The chain couples TRBV7-2 to TRBJ2-7, with TRBD2 matching over 9 bases. Looked up from germline, CDR1 is SGHTA and CDR2 is FQGNSA. CDR3 size: 15 residues. J lost 2 bases, V lost 8 bases, and 10 bases had no gene match. In nucleotides, the CDR3 is TGTGCCAGCTCCTGGACTAGCGTAGGGACCTACGAGCAGTACTTC. It codes for CASSWTSVGTYEQYF.

J is TRBJ1-3 and V is TRBV7-2; TRBD1 is a possible D gene (6 bases). The V end lost 0 bases, the J end lost 1 base, and 7 bases lay between the germline ends. This CDR3 region has 15 residues. The V gene's germline CDR1 is SGHTA and CDR2 FQGNSA. In DNA form, the CDR3 reads TGTGCCAGCAGCTTAGCTACAGGGTCTGGAAACACCATATATTTT. Translated, it gives CASSLATGSGNTIYF.

The chain combines TRBV5-4 with TRBJ1-4; tentative D call: TRBD1 (5 bases). The CDR3 is 17 amino acids. The germline CDR1 and CDR2 sequences are SGHNT and YYREEE (reference sequence). The V gene lost 0 bases and the J gene lost 8 bases, with 20 bases spanning the gap. CDR3 protein: CASSLATSGPLWEKLFF. As DNA, the CDR3 is TGTGCCAGCAGCTTGGCCACGTCAGGGCCTCTCTGGGAAAAACTGTTTTTT. Combining the CDR3 with reference TRBV5-4 and TRBJ1-4 gives the whole variable domain ETGVTQSPTHLIKTRGQQVTLRCSSQSGHNTVSWYQQALGQGPQFIFQYYREEENGRGNFPPRFSGLQFPNYSSELNVNALELDDSALYLCASSLATSGPLWEKLFFGSGTQLSVL.

The chain recombines TRBV2 with TRBJ1-1; D is ambiguous. This CDR3 is 14 amino acids long. Deletions cut 4 bases from V and 6 bases from J, with 15 bases between. Germline assignment: CDR1 SNHLY and CDR2 FYNNEI. CDR3 loop: CASSGNGVGAEAFF. DNA for the CDR3: TGTGCCAGCAGTGGTAATGGGGTCGGGGCTGAAGCTTTCTTT.